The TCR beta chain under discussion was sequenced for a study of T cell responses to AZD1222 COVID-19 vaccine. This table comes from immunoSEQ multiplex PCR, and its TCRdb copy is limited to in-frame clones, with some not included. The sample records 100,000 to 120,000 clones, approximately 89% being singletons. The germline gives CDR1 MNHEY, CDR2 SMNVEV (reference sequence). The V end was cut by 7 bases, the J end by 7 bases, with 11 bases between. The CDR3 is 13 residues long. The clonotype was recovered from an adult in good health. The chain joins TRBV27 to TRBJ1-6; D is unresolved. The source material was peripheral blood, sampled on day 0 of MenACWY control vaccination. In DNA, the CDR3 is TGTGCCAGCACCCGAGGCAGCAATTCACCCCTCCACTTT. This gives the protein CASTRGSNSPLHF.